The 18 T cell receptor beta chains given below trace back to one sample, sequenced in a study of T cell responses to AZD1222 COVID-19 vaccine. Assay used: immunoSEQ multiplex PCR; TCRdb lists only in-frame clones, some missing. The sample shows roughly 150,000 clones, approximately 90% of them seen only once. The material sequenced was peripheral blood, taken after recovery from COVID-19. These TCRs come from an adult who had recovered from COVID-19.

This chain links TRBV2 with TRBJ1-5, with no clear D. Trimming took off 4 bases at V and 4 bases at J, with 11 bases between the two ends. This CDR3 has 14 residues. Germline V CDR1 and CDR2: SNHLY, FYNNEI. CDR3: CASSALMDNQPQHF. The CDR3 bases are TGTGCCAGCAGTGCCTTAATGGATAATCAGCCCCAGCATTTT.

The CDR3 here is CASSVGGLAGANTGELFF. The CDR3 DNA reads as TGTGCCAGCAGCGTAGGGGGACTAGCGGGGGCGAACACCGGGGAGCTGTTTTTT. The rearrangement joins TRBV9 to TRBJ2-2; 14 positions agree with TRBD2. This CDR3 region has 18 residues. V dropped 0 bases and J dropped 0; count of bases not matched to a gene: 1. Germline assignment: CDR1 SGDLS and CDR2 YYNGEE.

The genes are TRBV14 and TRBJ1-2; 7 nucleotides agree with TRBD1. Trimming took 4 bases from V and 2 from J; bases not matched to a gene: 4. CDR1 and CDR2 from the germline V gene are SGHDN and FVKESK. The CDR3 spans 14 residues. The CDR3 bases are TGTGCCAGCAGCCGAATACAGGGGAACTATGGCTACACCTTC. This translates into CASSRIQGNYGYTF.

In this sample, this clone turned up once. V usage is TRBV19 and J usage is TRBJ2-7, with 8 bases identical to TRBD1. Germline CDR1 is LNHDA and CDR2 is SQIVND (reference sequence). V shed 10 bases and J 6 bases; nucleotides not matched to a gene: 8. CDR3 size: 12 residues. In nucleotides, the CDR3 is TGTGCCACAACAGACAGGGGACTCGAGCAGTACTTC. Amino acids: CATTDRGLEQYF.

The chain recombines TRBV7-3 with TRBJ1-2; 9 nucleotides agree with TRBD1. Germline lookup yields CDR1 SGHTA and CDR2 FQGTGA. The V and J ends lost 6 bases and 10 bases, in that order; junction bases with no gene match: 18. CDR3 size: 16 residues. CDR3 amino acids: CASRSRDREGQVDYTF. As DNA, the CDR3 is TGTGCCAGCAGGTCCCGGGACAGGGAAGGTCAGGTGGACTACACCTTC.

This clone was counted between two and nine times. The V gene is TRBV21-1, the J gene TRBJ1-4. TRBV21-1 constitutes a pseudogene. CDR3 length: 18 residues. The CDR3 DNA reads TGTGCCAGCAGCGGACGAAATCGGGGGGCTGCAACTAATGAAAAACTGTTTTTT. Translation gives CASSGRNRGAATNEKLFF.

This chain joins TRBV27 and TRBJ2-1; D is perhaps TRBD2 (7 bases). From germline, CDR1 is MNHEY and CDR2 SMNVEV (reference sequence). Trimming stripped 2 bases from V and 5 bases from J, with 16 bases between. CDR3 length equals 16 residues. The CDR3 is CASSLGGGGRHNEQFF. The CDR3 coding sequence is TGTGCCAGCAGTTTAGGAGGGGGAGGGCGACACAATGAGCAGTTCTTC.

The V and J genes are TRBV19 and TRBJ2-5; D may be TRBD1 or TRBD2 (6 bases each). CDR1 and CDR2 (germline): LNHDA, SQIVND (reference sequence). The V and J ends lost 3 bases and 4 bases respectively, with 15 bases between them. The CDR3 extends over 15 amino acids. CDR3 nucleotides: TGTGCCAGTAGTATGTGGGGGGCAACTCGAGAGACCCAGTACTTC. Protein sequence: CASSMWGATRETQYF.

This clone was detected only a few times. The chain employs TRBV5-6 and TRBJ2-7; TRBD2 might be the D (5 bases). Germline V CDR1 and CDR2: SGHDT, YYEEEE. CDR3 size: 15 residues. V was trimmed by 2 bases and J by 0 bases, leaving 12 bases between them. The CDR3 DNA follows: TGTGCCAGCAGCTTTGGTGGGAGAAGCTCCTACGAGCAGTACTTC. Residues: CASSFGGRSSYEQYF.

The gene calls are TRBV28 and TRBJ1-5, with D unresolved. CDR1 is MDHEN, CDR2 SYDVKM, per germline. The germline V and J ends were trimmed by 4 bases and 2 bases, with 6 bases remaining between them. The CDR3 sequence is 13 residues long. The CDR3 DNA follows: TGTGCCAGCAGTTCCGGGGGCAATCAGCCCCAGCATTTT. This gives the protein CASSSGGNQPQHF.

V is TRBV6-4 and J is TRBJ2-1, with D perhaps TRBD2 (6 bases). V was pared by 3 bases and J by 5 bases, with 11 bases between. This CDR3 contains 14 residues. Germline-derived CDR1 and CDR2 are MRHNA and SNTAGT. The CDR3 DNA reads TGTGCCAGCAGTGAAGAGGAGGGGAACAATGAGCAGTTCTTC. Translating gives CASSEEEGNNEQFF.

The CDR3 sequence: CASSLAGPEQYF. The DNA for the CDR3 is TGTGCCAGCAGCTTGGCGGGGCCCGAGCAGTACTTC. The chain links TRBV5-6 to TRBJ2-7; D is tentatively TRBD1 or TRBD2 (5 bases each). Trimming pared 0 bases from V and 6 bases from J, leaving 7 bases between. In germline, CDR1 is SGHDT, CDR2 YYEEEE. The CDR3 loop spans 12 amino acids.

This clone has more than one count but fewer than ten. The chain couples TRBV10-3 to TRBJ2-3, with D maybe TRBD2 (6 bases). This CDR3 has 17 residues. The V end was cut by 3 bases, the J end by 4 bases, with 20 bases between. The germline V gene encodes CDR1 ENHRY and CDR2 SYGVKD. The CDR3 DNA sequence: TGTGCCATCAGTGAACCCCTAGCGCTACGAGACGCAGATACGCAGTATTTT. Protein: CAISEPLALRDADTQYF.

The chain has TRBV28 and TRBJ2-3, with a tentative D call TRBD2 (6 bases). This CDR3 region has 13 residues. Trimming removed 5 bases from V and 5 bases from J, with 11 bases in between. Germline CDR1 and CDR2: MDHEN and SYDVKM. The CDR3 loop is CASSRAGRDTQYF. For the CDR3, the DNA is TGTGCCAGCAGTAGGGCCGGGAGAGATACGCAGTATTTT.

V is TRBV5-1 and J is TRBJ2-1; 13 positions match TRBD2. From germline, CDR1 is SGHRS and CDR2 YFSETQ. CDR3 length: 14 amino acids. The V gene end was trimmed by 8 bases and the J gene end by 5 bases; junction bases not matched to a gene: 4. The CDR3 region is CASAGTSGNNEQFF. The CDR3 nucleotides read TGCGCCAGTGCCGGGACTAGCGGGAACAATGAGCAGTTCTTC.

V usage is TRBV27 and J usage is TRBJ2-3; 9 positions agree with TRBD1. V trimming: 10 bases; J trimming: 2 bases; junction bases outside the gene matches: 10. The germline CDR1 and CDR2 sequences are MNHEY and SMNVEV (reference sequence). This CDR3 is built from 15 residues. CDR3 in amino acids: CATRFRDRATDTQYF. The CDR3 DNA sequence: TGTGCCACCAGGTTCCGGGACAGGGCCACAGATACGCAGTATTTT.

V and J are TRBV20-1 and TRBJ1-5; 8 bases agree with TRBD1. The J segment lost 0 bases and the V segment lost 3 bases, leaving 1 base of the junction unmatched. CDR3 length equals 14 residues. Germline V gene lookup returns CDR1 DFQATT and CDR2 SNEGSKA (reference sequence). CDR3: CSASTGGSNQPQHF. CDR3 coding DNA: TGCAGTGCTAGTACAGGGGGTAGCAATCAGCCCCAGCATTTT.

The V call is TRBV25-1, the J call TRBJ2-5; D uncertain. V dropped 1 base and J dropped 2 bases, with 8 bases sitting between them. The germline CDR1 and CDR2 sequences are MGHDK and SYGVNS. This CDR3 has 14 residues. The CDR3 nucleotides are TGTGCCAGCAGTGAATTCGGGCCGCAAGAGACCCAGTACTTC. Its translation is CASSEFGPQETQYF.